The clone carrying this TCR beta chain has just a few counts. Antigen unknown. V shed 3 bases and J 7 bases; nucleotides not matched to a gene: 8. Per germline, CDR1 LNHNV and CDR2 YYDKDF (reference sequence). This CDR3 is built from 15 residues. The patients chosen for sequencing had shown expansion of CD8+CD57+ cells (detected by flow cytometry). This sample was included in a study of CD8+CD57+ T cells in acquired aplastic anemia. The overall study: Isolated CD4+ and CD8+ cells, once sorted, yielded DNA averaging about 3 ug.

Broader study findings: Almost 30 shared CD8+ CDR3s appeared highly expressed within patients' immunodominant clones.

Template material for TCR beta VDJ and CDR3 profiling consisted of genomic DNA. One entry per CDR3 protein, called by TCRdb with MiXCR from the reads. The sample has over 250,000 distinct CDR3 sequences; approximately 57% are singletons. Sequenced: sorted CD4+, CD8+, or CD8+CD57+ T cells (not recorded which) from PBMCs. The TCR originated in a human donor with aplastic anemia. The J gene is TRBJ2-3, the V gene TRBV15; 9 nucleotides align to TRBD1. The CDR3, as DNA: TGTGCCACCAGCAGCTCCGGGACAGGGTCACATACGCAGTATTTT. It is translated as CATSSSGTGSHTQYF.